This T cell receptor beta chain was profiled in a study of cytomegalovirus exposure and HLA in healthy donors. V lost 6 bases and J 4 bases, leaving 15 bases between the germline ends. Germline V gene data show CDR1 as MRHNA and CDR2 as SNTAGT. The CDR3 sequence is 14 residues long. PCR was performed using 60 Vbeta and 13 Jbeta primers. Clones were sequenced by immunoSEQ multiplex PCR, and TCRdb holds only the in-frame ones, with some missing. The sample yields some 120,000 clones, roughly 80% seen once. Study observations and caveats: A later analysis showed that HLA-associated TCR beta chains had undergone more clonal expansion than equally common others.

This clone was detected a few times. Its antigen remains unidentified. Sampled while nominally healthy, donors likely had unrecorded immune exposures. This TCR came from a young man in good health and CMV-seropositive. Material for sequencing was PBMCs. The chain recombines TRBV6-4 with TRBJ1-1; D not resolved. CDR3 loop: CASSPPRGGTEAFF. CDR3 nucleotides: TGTGCCAGCAGCCCCCCCAGAGGAGGCACTGAAGCTTTCTTT.